These 11 T cell receptor beta chains were all obtained from the same sample, sequenced in a study of cytomegalovirus exposure and HLA in healthy donors. A multiplex PCR was run with 60 Vbeta primers and 13 Jbeta primers. Sequenced by immunoSEQ multiplex PCR; TCRdb stores in-frame clones only, minus some. Of about 160,000 clones listed, approximately 76% are singletons. Input material: PBMCs. The receptor set was obtained from a man between 60 and 75 years old in good health and CMV-seronegative.

This clone was found a few times. This chain links TRBV6-5 with TRBJ1-2; perhaps TRBD1 as D (6 bases). Trimming took off 2 bases at V and 4 bases at J, with 8 bases between the two ends. The CDR3 length is 13 residues. Germline-derived CDR1 and CDR2 are MNHEY and SVGAGI. CDR3 protein: CASSYDRSYGYTF. The DNA for the CDR3 is TGTGCCAGCAGTTACGACAGGAGCTATGGCTACACCTTC.

This clone was observed once. The J gene is TRBJ1-5, the V gene TRBV30; possible D gene TRBD1, 6 bases. Trimming took off 2 bases at V and 4 bases at J, with 12 bases between the two ends. CDR3 length equals 14 residues. Germline loops: CDR1 GTSNPN, CDR2 SVGIG (reference sequence). The CDR3, as DNA: TGTGCCTGGAGTCAGGGGTCGGGGAATCAGCCCCAGCATTTT. Translation gives CAWSQGSGNQPQHF.

Notes on this clone: A read error may account for a junction end that differs from germline. The genes are TRBV7-9 and TRBJ1-1; TRBD1 might be the D (6 bases). CDR1 is SEHNR, CDR2 FQNEAQ, per germline (reference sequence). The CDR3 length is 14 residues. The CDR3 loop is CSSSPNQGRTEAFF. Here the CDR3 DNA reads TGTTCCAGCAGCCCGAATCAGGGGCGAACTGAAGCTTTCTTT. Looking up the rest from reference TRBV7-9 and TRBJ1-1 gives the full variable domain: DTGVSQNPRHKITKRGQNVTFRCDPISEHNRLYWYRQTLGQGPEFLTYFQNEAQLEKSRLLSDRFSAERPKGSFSTLEIQRTEQGDSAMYLCSSSPNQGRTEAFFGQGTRLTVV.

This chain connects TRBV28 to TRBJ1-5; TRBD1 agrees at 8 bases. The germline V gene has CDR1 MDHEN and CDR2 SYDVKM. The CDR3 is 16 amino acids. V shed 5 bases and J 1 base; nucleotides not matched to a gene: 7. CDR3 protein: CASSPRTGMSNQPQHF. The CDR3 DNA follows: TGTGCCAGCAGTCCACGGACAGGGATGAGCAATCAGCCCCAGCATTTT.

This clone was seen more than once but under ten times. This chain joins TRBV5-8 and TRBJ2-5; D call uncertain. Trimming removed 2 bases from V and 5 bases from J, with 10 bases in between. CDR3 length equals 13 residues. Germline assignment: CDR1 SGHTS and CDR2 YDEGEE. In nucleotides, the CDR3 is TGTGCCAGCAGCTTCGAGGAGTTTGAGACCCAGTACTTC. Translating it yields CASSFEEFETQYF.

The V and J genes are TRBV28 and TRBJ1-4; TRBD1 agrees at 7 bases. CDR3 length: 16 residues. V lost 3 bases and J lost 4; bases outside the gene matches: 8. Germline V lookup: CDR1 MDHEN, CDR2 SYDVKM. The DNA for the CDR3 is TGTGCCAGCAGTTTCAACAGGGGAGGAGTTAATGAAAAACTGTTTTTT. The encoded protein is CASSFNRGGVNEKLFF.

This clone has more than one count but fewer than ten. This rearrangement joins TRBV4-3 to TRBJ2-7, with 7 bases fitting TRBD2. Trimming removed 5 bases from V and 2 bases from J; junction bases left unmatched: 9. The CDR3 runs to 15 residues. Looked up from germline, CDR1 is LGHNA and CDR2 is YSLEER. CDR3 sequence reads: CASSTGVAGAYEQYF. CDR3 sequence (DNA): TGCGCCAGCAGCACTGGGGTGGCGGGGGCCTACGAGCAGTACTTC.

This chain links TRBV11-2 with TRBJ1-3, with D perhaps matching TRBD1 (5 bases). The CDR3 extends over 17 amino acids. V was clipped by 1 base and J by 2 bases, with 15 bases between them. CDR1 SGHAT and CDR2 FQNNGV come from the germline V gene. This CDR3 is CASSLGLSGITGNTIYF. CDR3 nucleotides: TGTGCCAGCAGCTTAGGGCTCTCAGGGATCACTGGAAACACCATATATTTT.

The chain uses TRBV6-5 and TRBJ2-5; D remains unclear. The CDR3 contains 13 residues. Germline-derived CDR1 and CDR2 are MNHEY and SVGAGI. V gave up 0 bases and J gave up 5 bases, with 7 bases separating them. CDR3 DNA: TGTGCCAGCAGTTACTCCACTTGGGAGACCCAGTACTTC. It specifies CASSYSTWETQYF.

In DNA form, the CDR3 reads TGTGCCAGCAGCGGACTAGCGGGAAATACGGACGAGCAGTTCTTC. Amino acid sequence: CASSGLAGNTDEQFF. The rearrangement links TRBV9 to TRBJ2-1; 11 bases are a match to TRBD2. CDR1 and CDR2 (germline): SGDLS, YYNGEE. The junction had 9 bases not matched to a gene; V was cut back by 3 bases and J by 10 bases. CDR3 length: 15 residues.

This clone turned up a few times. The V call is TRBV5-1, the J call TRBJ2-1; 7 nucleotides line up with TRBD2. In germline, CDR1 is SGHRS, CDR2 YFSETQ. V dropped 0 bases and J dropped 5; count of bases not matched to a gene: 8. This CDR3 has 16 amino acids. For the CDR3, the DNA is TGCGCCAGCAGCTTGGACCCGGGACTAAGAAACAATGAGCAGTTCTTC. Residues: CASSLDPGLRNNEQFF.